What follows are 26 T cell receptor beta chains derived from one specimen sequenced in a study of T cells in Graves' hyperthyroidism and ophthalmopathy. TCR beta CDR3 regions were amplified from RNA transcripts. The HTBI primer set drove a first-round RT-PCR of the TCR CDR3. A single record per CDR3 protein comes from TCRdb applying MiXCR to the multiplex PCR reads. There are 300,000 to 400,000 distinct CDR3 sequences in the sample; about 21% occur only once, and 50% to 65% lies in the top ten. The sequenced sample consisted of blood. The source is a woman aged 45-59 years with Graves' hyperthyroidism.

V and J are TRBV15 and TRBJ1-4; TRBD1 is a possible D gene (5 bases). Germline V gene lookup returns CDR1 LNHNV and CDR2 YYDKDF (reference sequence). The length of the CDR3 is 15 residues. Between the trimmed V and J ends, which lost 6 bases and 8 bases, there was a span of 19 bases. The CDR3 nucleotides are TGTGCCACCAGGGATCCAGGGTCCAGCGGCGAAAAACTGTTTTTT. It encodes CATRDPGSSGEKLFF.

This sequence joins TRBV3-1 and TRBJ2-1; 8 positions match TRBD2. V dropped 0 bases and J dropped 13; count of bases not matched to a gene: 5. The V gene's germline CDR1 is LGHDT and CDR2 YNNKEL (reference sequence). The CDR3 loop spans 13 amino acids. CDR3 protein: CASSQDLRGAQFF. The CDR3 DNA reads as TGTGCCAGCAGCCAAGATCTGCGGGGGGCCCAGTTCTTC.

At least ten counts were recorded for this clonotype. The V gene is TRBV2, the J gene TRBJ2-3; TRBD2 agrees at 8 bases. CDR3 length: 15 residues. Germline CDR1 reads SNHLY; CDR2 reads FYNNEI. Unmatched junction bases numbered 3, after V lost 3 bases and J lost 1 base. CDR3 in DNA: TGTGCCAGCAGTGATGTGCGGGGGGGCACAGATACGCAGTATTTT. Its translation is CASSDVRGGTDTQYF.

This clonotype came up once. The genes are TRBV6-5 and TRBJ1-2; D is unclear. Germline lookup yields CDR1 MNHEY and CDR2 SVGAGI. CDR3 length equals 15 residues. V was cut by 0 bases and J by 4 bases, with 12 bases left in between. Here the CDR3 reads CASSYSMLVGYGYTF. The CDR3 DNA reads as TGTGCCAGCAGTTACTCCATGTTGGTCGGCTATGGCTACACCTTC.

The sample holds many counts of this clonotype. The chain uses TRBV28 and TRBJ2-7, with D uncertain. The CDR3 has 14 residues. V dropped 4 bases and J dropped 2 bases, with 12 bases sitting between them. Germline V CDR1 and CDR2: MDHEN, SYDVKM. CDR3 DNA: TGTGCCAGCAGTTCGTACGGCGCGGCCTACGAGCAGTACTTC. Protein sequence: CASSSYGAAYEQYF.

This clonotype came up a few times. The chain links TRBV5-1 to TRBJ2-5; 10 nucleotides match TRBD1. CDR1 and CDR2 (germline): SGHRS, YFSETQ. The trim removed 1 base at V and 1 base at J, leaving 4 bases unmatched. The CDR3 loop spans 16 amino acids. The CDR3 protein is CASSLMDRGIQETQYF. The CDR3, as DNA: TGCGCCAGCAGCTTGATGGACAGGGGGATCCAAGAGACCCAGTACTTC. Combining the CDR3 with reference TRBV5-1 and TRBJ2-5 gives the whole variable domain KAGVTQTPRYLIKTRGQQVTLSCSPISGHRSVSWYQQTPGQGLQFLFEYFSETQRNKGNFPGRFSGRQFSNSRSEMNVSTLELGDSALYLCASSLMDRGIQETQYFGPGTRLLVL.

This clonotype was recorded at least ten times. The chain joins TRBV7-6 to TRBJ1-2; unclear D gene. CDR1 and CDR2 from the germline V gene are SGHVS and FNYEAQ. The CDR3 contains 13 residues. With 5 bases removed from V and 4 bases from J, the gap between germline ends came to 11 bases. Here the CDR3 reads CASSPGVGYGYTF. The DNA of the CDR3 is TGTGCCAGCAGCCCCGGGGTGGGCTATGGCTACACCTTC.

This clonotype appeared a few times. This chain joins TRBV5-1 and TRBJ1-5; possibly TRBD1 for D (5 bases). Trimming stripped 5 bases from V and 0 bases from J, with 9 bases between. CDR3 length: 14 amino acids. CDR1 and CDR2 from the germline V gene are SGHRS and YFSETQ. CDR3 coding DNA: TGCGCCAGCAGGGGGGACGGTAGCAATCAGCCCCAGCATTTT. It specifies CASRGDGSNQPQHF.

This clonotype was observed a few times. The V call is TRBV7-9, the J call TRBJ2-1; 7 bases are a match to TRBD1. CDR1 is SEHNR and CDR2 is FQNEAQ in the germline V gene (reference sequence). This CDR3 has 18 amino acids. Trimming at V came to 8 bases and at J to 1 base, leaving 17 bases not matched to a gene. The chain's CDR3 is CASPPPGQSLGSYNEQFF. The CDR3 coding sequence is TGTGCCAGCCCCCCCCCGGGACAGTCTTTGGGGTCCTACAATGAGCAGTTCTTC.

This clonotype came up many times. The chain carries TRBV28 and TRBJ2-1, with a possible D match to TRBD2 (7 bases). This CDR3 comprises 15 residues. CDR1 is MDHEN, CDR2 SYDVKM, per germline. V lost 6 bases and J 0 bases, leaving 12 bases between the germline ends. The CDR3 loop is CASSHGGLSYNEQFF. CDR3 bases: TGTGCCAGCAGCCACGGGGGGCTCTCCTACAATGAGCAGTTCTTC.

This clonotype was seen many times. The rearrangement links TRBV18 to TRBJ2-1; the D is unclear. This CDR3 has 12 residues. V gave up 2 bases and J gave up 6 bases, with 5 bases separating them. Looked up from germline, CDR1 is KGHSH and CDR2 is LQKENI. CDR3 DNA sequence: TGTGCCAGCTCACCATTCCCCAATGAGCAGTTCTTC. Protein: CASSPFPNEQFF.

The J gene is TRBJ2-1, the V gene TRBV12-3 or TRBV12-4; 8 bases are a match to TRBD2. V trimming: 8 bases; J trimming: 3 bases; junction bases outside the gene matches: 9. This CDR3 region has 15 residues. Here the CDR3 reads CASCRSGGDYNEQFF. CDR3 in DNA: TGTGCCAGCTGCAGAAGCGGGGGAGACTACAATGAGCAGTTCTTC.

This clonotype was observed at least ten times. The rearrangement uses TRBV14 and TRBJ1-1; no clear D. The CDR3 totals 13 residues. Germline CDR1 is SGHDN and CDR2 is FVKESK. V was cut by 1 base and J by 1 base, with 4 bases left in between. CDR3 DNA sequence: TGTGCCAGCAGCCAAGGAAAGAACACTGAAGCTTTCTTT. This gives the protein CASSQGKNTEAFF.

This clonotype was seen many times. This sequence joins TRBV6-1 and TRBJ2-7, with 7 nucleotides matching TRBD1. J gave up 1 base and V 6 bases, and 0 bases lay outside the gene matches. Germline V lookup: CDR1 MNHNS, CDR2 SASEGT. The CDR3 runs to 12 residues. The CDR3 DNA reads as TGTGCCAGCAGACAGGGGTCCTACGAGCAGTACTTC. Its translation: CASRQGSYEQYF.

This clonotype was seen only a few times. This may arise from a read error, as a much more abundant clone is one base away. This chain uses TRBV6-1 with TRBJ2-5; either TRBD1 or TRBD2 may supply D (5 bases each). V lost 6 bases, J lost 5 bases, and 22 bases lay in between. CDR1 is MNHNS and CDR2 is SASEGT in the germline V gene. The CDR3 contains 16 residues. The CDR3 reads CASRHTRGPGRETQYF. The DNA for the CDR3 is TGTGCCAGCAGACATACAAGGGGCCCGGGACGGGAGACCCAGTACTTC.

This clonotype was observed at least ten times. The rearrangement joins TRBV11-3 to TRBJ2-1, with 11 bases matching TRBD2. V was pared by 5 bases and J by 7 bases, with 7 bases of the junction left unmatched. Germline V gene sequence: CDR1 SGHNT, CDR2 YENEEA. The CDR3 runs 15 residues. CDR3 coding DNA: TGTGCCAGCAGCCCTTTAGCGGGAGGGCGAAATGAGCAGTTCTTC. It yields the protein CASSPLAGGRNEQFF.

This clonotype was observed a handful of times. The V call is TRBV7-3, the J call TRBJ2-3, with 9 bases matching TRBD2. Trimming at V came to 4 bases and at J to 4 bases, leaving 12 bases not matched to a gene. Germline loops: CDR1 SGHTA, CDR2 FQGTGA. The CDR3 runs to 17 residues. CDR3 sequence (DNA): TGTGCCAGCAGCTCCTTGGGAGCGGGGGGTAGGGCAGATACGCAGTATTTT. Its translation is CASSSLGAGGRADTQYF.

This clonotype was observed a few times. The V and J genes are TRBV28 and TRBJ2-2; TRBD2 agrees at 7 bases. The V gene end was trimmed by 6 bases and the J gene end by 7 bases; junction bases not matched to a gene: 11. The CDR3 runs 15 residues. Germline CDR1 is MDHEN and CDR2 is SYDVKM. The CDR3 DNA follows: TGTGCCAGCAGCCTGCGGCGGGAGAGCGTCGGGGAGCTGTTTTTT. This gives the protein CASSLRRESVGELFF.

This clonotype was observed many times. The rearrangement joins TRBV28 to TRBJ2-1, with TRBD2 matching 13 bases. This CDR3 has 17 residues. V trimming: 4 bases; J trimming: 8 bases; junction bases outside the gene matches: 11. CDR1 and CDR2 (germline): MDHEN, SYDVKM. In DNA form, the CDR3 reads TGTGCCAGCAGTTCTCCCTTCGGACTAGCGGGAGTCTATGAGCAGTTCTTC. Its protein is CASSSPFGLAGVYEQFF.

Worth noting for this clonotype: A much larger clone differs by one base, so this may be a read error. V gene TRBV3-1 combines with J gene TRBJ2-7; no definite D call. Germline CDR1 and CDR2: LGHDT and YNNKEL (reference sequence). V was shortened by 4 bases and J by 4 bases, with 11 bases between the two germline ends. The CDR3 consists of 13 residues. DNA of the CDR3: TGTGCCAGCAGCCCGTACACTTCATACGAGCAGTACTTC. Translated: CASSPYTSYEQYF.

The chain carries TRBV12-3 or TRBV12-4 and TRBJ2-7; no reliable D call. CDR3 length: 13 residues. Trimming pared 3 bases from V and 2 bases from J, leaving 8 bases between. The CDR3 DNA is TGTGCCAGCAGTTTGGGCAGCCCCTACGAGCAGTACTTC. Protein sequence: CASSLGSPYEQYF.

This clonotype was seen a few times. CDR3 protein: CASSVLTDTQYF. DNA for the CDR3: TGTGCCAGCAGCGTATTAACAGATACGCAGTATTTT. The gene calls are TRBV9 and TRBJ2-3; D is ambiguous. There are 12 residues in the CDR3. Germline V gene sequence: CDR1 SGDLS, CDR2 YYNGEE. V shed 1 base and J shed 3 bases, with 3 bases lying between them. Drawing the rest from reference TRBV9 and TRBJ2-3, the complete variable domain is DSGVTQTPKHLITATGQRVTLRCSPRSGDLSVYWYQQSLDQGLQFLIQYYNGEERAKGNILERFSAQQFPDLHSELNLSSLELGDSALYFCASSVLTDTQYFGPGTRLTVL.

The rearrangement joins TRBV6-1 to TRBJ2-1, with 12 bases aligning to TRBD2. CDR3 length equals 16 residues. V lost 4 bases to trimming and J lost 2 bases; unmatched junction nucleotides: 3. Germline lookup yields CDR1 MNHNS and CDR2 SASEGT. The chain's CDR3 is CASSGGLAGTYNEQFF. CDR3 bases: TGTGCCAGCAGTGGAGGACTAGCGGGAACCTACAATGAGCAGTTCTTC.

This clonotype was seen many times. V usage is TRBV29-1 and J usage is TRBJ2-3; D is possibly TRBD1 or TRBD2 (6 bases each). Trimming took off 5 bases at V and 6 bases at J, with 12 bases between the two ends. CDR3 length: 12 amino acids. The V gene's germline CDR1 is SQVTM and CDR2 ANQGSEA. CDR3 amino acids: CSVLDSGDTQYF. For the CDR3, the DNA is TGCAGCGTTCTGGACAGCGGGGATACGCAGTATTTT.

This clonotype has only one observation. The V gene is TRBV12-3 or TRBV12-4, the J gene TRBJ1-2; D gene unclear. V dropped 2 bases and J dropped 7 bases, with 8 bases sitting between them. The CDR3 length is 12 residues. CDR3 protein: CASSLSFVGYTF. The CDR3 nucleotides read TGTGCCAGCAGTTTATCATTTGTTGGCTACACCTTC.

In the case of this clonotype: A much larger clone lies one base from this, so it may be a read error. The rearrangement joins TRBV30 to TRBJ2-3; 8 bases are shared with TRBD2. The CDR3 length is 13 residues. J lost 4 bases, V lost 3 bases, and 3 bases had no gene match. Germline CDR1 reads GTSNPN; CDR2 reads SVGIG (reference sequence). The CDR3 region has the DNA TGTGCCTGGAGCGGGCGGGGGGCAGATACGCAGTATTTT. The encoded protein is CAWSGRGADTQYF.